The text below deals with one T cell receptor (beta chain). This sample is drawn from a study of T cell changes during pregnancy in multiple sclerosis. Data came from immunoSEQ multiplex PCR; TCRdb stores just in-frame clones and leaves some out. Among roughly 51,000 clones listed, under 95% were seen once. The CDR3 extends over 13 amino acids. V was shortened by 7 bases and J by 0 bases, with 10 bases between the two germline ends. Germline V gene lookup returns CDR1 SGHNT and CDR2 YYREEE (reference sequence). The specimen was CD8+ T cells from peripheral blood mononuclear cells, collected before pregnancy. This receptor was taken from a female donor with multiple sclerosis, enrolled in a pregnancy study. The chain carries TRBV5-4 and TRBJ2-5; no definite D call. This CDR3 is CASGEVDQETQYF. In DNA form, the CDR3 reads TGTGCCAGCGGAGAGGTTGACCAAGAGACCCAGTACTTC.